The source of this T cell receptor beta chain is a study of shared clonotypes between healthy human individuals. Of note for this clone: The sample contains more than one DNA sequence encoding this CDR3.

Trimming stripped 2 bases from V and 11 bases from J, with 12 bases between. The length of the CDR3 is 12 residues. Per the germline V gene, CDR1 is MDHEN and CDR2 is SYDVKM. Sequenced by immunoSEQ multiplex PCR; TCRdb stores in-frame clones only, minus some. The profile shows some 470,000 clones, about 82% of them singletons. Donors included only healthy HIV-negative adults lacking recent acute infections or vaccinations. The TCR was taken from a woman in her thirties or forties in good health. Some clones in this sample may be carry-over from other donors' samples. The rearrangement links TRBV28 to TRBJ1-1; no clear D. The sample comprised PBMCs. CDR3 amino acids: CASSLPAGGAFF. In nucleotides, the CDR3 is TGTGCCAGCAGTTTACCGGCCGGAGGGGCTTTCTTT.